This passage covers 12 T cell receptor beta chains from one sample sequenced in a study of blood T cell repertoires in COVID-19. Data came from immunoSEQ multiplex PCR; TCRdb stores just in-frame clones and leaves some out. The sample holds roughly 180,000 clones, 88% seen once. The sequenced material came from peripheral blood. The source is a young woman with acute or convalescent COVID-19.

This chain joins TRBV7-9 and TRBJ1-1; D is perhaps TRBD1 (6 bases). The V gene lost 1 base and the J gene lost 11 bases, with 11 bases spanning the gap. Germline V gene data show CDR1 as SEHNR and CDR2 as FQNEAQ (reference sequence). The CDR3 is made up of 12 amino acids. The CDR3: CASSLGTGTAFF. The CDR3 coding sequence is TGTGCCAGCAGCTTAGGTACAGGGACGGCTTTCTTT.

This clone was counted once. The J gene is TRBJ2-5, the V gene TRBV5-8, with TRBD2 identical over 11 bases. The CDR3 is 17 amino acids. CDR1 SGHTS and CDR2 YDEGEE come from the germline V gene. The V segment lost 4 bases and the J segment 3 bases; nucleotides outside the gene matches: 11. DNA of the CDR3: TGTGCCAGCAGCGAAGGACTAGCGGGCGGATCCGAAGAGACCCAGTACTTC. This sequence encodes CASSEGLAGGSEETQYF.

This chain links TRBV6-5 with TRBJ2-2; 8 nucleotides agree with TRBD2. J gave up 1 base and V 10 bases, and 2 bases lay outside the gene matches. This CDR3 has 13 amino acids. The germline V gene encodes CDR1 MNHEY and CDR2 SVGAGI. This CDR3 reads CATSGGNTGELFF. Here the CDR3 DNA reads TGTGCCACCAGCGGGGGGAACACCGGGGAGCTGTTTTTT.

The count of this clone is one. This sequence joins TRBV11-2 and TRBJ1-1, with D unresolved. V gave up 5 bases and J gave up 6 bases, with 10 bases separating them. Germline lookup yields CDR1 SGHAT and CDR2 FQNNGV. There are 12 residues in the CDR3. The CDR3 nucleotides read TGTGCCAGCAGCCCGACTGCCCCTGAAGCTTTCTTT. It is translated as CASSPTAPEAFF.

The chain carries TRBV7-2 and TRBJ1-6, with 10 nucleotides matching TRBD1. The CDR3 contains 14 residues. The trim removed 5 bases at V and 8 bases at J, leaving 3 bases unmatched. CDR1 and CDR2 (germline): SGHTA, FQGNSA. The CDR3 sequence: CASSPGQGYSPLHF. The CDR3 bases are TGTGCCAGCAGCCCGGGACAGGGGTATTCACCCCTCCACTTT. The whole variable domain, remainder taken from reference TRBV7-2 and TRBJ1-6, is GAGVSQSPSNKVTEKGKDVELRCDPISGHTALYWYRQSLGQGLEFLIYFQGNSAPDKSGLPSDRFSAERTGGSVSTLTIQRTQQEDSAVYLCASSPGQGYSPLHFGNGTRLTVT.

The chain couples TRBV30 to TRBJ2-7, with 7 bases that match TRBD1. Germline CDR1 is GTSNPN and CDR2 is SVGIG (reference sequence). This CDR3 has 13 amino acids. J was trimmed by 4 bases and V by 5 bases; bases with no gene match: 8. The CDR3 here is CAWATGAKYEQYF. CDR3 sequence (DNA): TGTGCCTGGGCTACAGGGGCAAAATACGAGCAGTACTTC.

CDR3 region: CASSLLPTLGGNEQFF. DNA of the CDR3: TGTGCCAGCAGCTTGCTGCCAACCTTGGGGGGCAATGAGCAGTTCTTC. V and J are TRBV7-8 and TRBJ2-1, with D maybe TRBD2 (6 bases). The V end was cut by 3 bases, the J end by 6 bases, with 18 bases between. Germline V gives CDR1 SGHVS, CDR2 FQNEAQ. This CDR3 spans 16 amino acids.

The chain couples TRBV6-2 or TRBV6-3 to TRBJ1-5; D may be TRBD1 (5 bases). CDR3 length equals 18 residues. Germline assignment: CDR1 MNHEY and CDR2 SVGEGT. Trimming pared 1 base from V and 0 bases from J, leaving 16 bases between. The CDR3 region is CASSYLSPGGYSNQPQHF. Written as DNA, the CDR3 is TGTGCCAGCAGTTACTTGTCGCCTGGGGGGTATAGCAATCAGCCCCAGCATTTT.

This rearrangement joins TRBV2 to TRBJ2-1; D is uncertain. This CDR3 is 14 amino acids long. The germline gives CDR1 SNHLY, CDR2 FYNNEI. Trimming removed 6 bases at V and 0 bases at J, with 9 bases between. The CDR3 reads CASSTQSSYNEQFF. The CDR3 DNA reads TGTGCCAGCAGCACACAGAGCTCCTACAATGAGCAGTTCTTC. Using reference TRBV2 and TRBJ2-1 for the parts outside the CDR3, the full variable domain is EPEVTQTPSHQVTQMGQEVILRCVPISNHLYFYWYRQILGQKVEFLVSFYNNEISEKSEIFDDQFSVERPDGSNFTLKIRSTKLEDSAMYFCASSTQSSYNEQFFGPGTRLTVL.

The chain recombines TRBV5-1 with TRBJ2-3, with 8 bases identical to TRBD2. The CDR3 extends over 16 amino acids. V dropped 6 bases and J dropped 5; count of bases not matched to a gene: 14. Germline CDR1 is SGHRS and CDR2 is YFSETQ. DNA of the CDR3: TGCGCCAGCACCCACGGCTCGGGGGGGGCCCAAGATACGCAGTATTTT. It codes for CASTHGSGGAQDTQYF.

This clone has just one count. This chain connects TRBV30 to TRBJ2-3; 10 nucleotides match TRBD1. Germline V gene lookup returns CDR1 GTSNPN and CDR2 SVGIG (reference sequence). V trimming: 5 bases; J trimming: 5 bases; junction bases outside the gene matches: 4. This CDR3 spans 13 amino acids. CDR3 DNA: TGTGCCTGGTGGGACAGGGGTGGAGATACGCAGTATTTT. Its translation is CAWWDRGGDTQYF.

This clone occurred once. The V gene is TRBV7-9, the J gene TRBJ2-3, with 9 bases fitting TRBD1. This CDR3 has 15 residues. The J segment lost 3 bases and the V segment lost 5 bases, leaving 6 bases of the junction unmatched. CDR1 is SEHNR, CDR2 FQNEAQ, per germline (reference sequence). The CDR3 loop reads CASSPQGAPTDTQYF. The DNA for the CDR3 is TGTGCCAGCAGCCCACAGGGGGCTCCGACAGATACGCAGTATTTT.